The rows below give T cell receptor beta chains drawn from one sample of a study of CD8 T cells in ankylosing spondylitis. MiXCR, run by TCRdb on the 5' RACE reads, gives a single entry per CDR3 protein. The sample has 250,000 to 300,000 distinct CDR3 sequences, roughly 18% seen once. What was sequenced was blood, either unsorted or a sorted T cell fraction (not recorded which). The receptors here all came from a male donor with ankylosing spondylitis or in good health (not recorded which). CDR3s include the opening cysteine and the closing phenylalanine or tryptophan. A D gene is named only where the DNA matches it firmly. Part of the rows lack a size; the others show once, few, many or a class for expanded clones.

>many|.|TRBV7-3|TRBJ2-3
CASSSPGDTQYF
TGCGCCAGCAGCTCTCCGGGGGATACGCAGTATTTT
>few|.|TRBV29-1|TRBJ2-2
CSVEALGEGVTGELFF
TGCAGCGTTGAAGCCCTAGGGGAGGGGGTCACCGGGGAGCTGTTTTTT
>.|TRBD2|TRBV2|TRBJ2-7
CASRLAGVSLVEQYF
TGTGCCAGCAGACTAGCGGGAGTATCCCTTGTCGAGCAGTACTTC
>few|.|TRBV29-1|TRBJ2-1
CSVEVDYFSYNEQFF
TGCAGCGTTGAAGTGGACTATTTCTCCTACAATGAGCAGTTCTTC
>many|TRBD1|TRBV4-3|TRBJ2-7
CASSHSGTGVEQYF
TGCGCCAGCAGCCATTCCGGGACAGGGGTCGAGCAGTACTTC
>.|.|TRBV29-1|TRBJ2-1
CSALTGNNEQFF
TGCAGCGCCCTAACAGGGAACAATGAGCAGTTCTTC
>.|TRBD2|TRBV9|TRBJ2-1
CASSVELAGLNEQFF
TGTGCCAGCAGCGTAGAGCTAGCGGGACTCAATGAGCAGTTCTTC
>.|.|TRBV29-1|TRBJ2-1
CSVSSDRRGRFF
TGCAGCGTTTCCTCCGACAGACGGGGCAGGTTCTTC
>.|TRBD2|TRBV7-2|TRBJ2-3
CASSMRTSGRDTQYF
TGTGCCAGCAGCATGCGGACTAGCGGGAGAGATACGCAGTATTTT
>.|.|TRBV11-2|TRBJ2-5
CASSLDYAPKETQYF
TGTGCCAGCAGCTTAGATTATGCCCCAAAGGAGACCCAGTACTTC
>few|.|TRBV7-2|TRBJ2-4
CASSRLVGVQGNIQYF
TGTGCCAGCAGCCGCTTAGTTGGGGTTCAGGGGAACATTCAGTACTTC
>many|.|TRBV6-2/TRBV6-3|TRBJ2-1
CASSYRGLGENEQFF
TGTGCCAGCAGTTACAGGGGACTTGGGGAGAATGAGCAGTTCTTC
>few|.|TRBV4-2|TRBJ2-7
CASSQGRDSGSNPYEQYF
TGTGCCAGCAGCCAAGGCCGGGACTCCGGGAGTAATCCCTACGAGCAGTACTTC
>.|TRBD1|TRBV4-1|TRBJ2-2
CASSQVQGDGELFF
TGCGCCAGCAGCCAAGTACAGGGGGACGGGGAGCTGTTTTTT
>few|.|TRBV7-9|TRBJ2-5
CASSEAGWQETQYF
TGTGCCAGCAGCGAAGCCGGGTGGCAAGAGACCCAGTACTTC
>.|.|TRBV27|TRBJ2-5
CASSALVQETQYF
TGTGCCAGCAGTGCCCTGGTCCAAGAGACCCAGTACTTC
>once|.|TRBV11-1|TRBJ1-2
CASSGTGGYTF
TGTGCCAGCAGCGGGACCGGTGGCTACACCTTC
>many|.|TRBV5-8|TRBJ2-5
CASSVKETQYF
TGTGCCAGCAGCGTTAAAGAGACCCAGTACTTC
>few|TRBD2|TRBV6-1|TRBJ2-7
CASRRLAGAYEQYF
TGTGCCAGCAGGAGACTAGCGGGAGCCTACGAGCAGTACTTC
>few|.|TRBV29-1|TRBJ1-1
CSVGWGQEAFF
TGCAGCGTTGGTTGGGGGCAAGAAGCTTTCTTT
>few|TRBD2|TRBV25-1|TRBJ2-3
CASSDPRGSGRTDTQYF
TGTGCCAGCAGTGATCCCAGGGGTAGCGGGAGAACAGATACGCAGTATTTT
>.|.|TRBV4-2|TRBJ2-1
CASSRTEGDNNEQFF
TGTGCCAGCAGCCGAACAGAAGGGGATAACAATGAGCAGTTCTTC
>.|.|TRBV18|TRBJ1-5
CASSPRTGAQHF
TGTGCCAGCTCACCACGGACGGGGGCCCAGCATTTT
>.|.|TRBV3-1|TRBJ1-1
CASSQVPPGSRNTEAFF
TGTGCCAGCAGCCAAGTTCCTCCCGGGAGCAGGAACACTGAAGCTTTCTTT
>many|.|TRBV11-2|TRBJ2-5
CASSFYRTKETQYF
TGTGCCAGCAGCTTCTACAGGACTAAAGAGACCCAGTACTTC
>few|TRBD1|TRBV11-2|TRBJ2-3
CASSLETDRGYRDTQYF
TGTGCCAGCAGCTTAGAAACGGACAGGGGATATAGAGATACGCAGTATTTT
>few|TRBD2|TRBV12-3/TRBV12-4|TRBJ2-3
CASSLRSSGFGDTQYF
TGTGCCAGCAGTTTAAGGTCTAGCGGATTCGGAGATACGCAGTATTTT
>few|.|TRBV6-1|TRBJ1-1
CASSVTALNTEAFF
TGTGCCAGCAGCGTAACCGCCCTGAACACTGAAGCTTTCTTT
>.|TRBD1|TRBV7-6|TRBJ2-7
CASSPHTGEGYEQYF
TGTGCCAGCAGCCCTCACACAGGGGAAGGCTACGAGCAGTACTTC
>few|.|TRBV7-2|TRBJ2-5
CESETQYF
TGTGAATCAGAGACCCAGTACTTC
>few|.|TRBV5-6|TRBJ2-7
CASSLVELPSYEQYF
TGTGCCAGCAGCTTGGTAGAGTTACCGTCCTACGAGCAGTACTTC
>.|TRBD2|TRBV29-1|TRBJ2-5
CSLGLADHGVAQYF
TGCAGCCTTGGACTAGCGGATCACGGAGTGGCCCAGTACTTC
>.|.|TRBV12-3/TRBV12-4|TRBJ1-5
CASSPVSQPQHF
TGTGCCAGCAGTCCGGTTAGTCAGCCCCAGCATTTT
>.|TRBD2|TRBV20-1|TRBJ2-3
CSARGGPGGPPDTQYF
TGCAGTGCTAGGGGCGGACCGGGAGGGCCCCCAGATACGCAGTATTTT
>few|.|TRBV7-9|TRBJ2-7
CASSESVYPYEQYF
TGTGCCAGCAGCGAATCAGTTTATCCCTACGAGCAGTACTTC
>.|.|TRBV13|TRBJ2-3
CASSPPPWDTQYF
TGTGCCAGCAGCCCCCCACCCTGGGATACGCAGTATTTT
>few|.|TRBV5-6|TRBJ2-1
CASSLSANEQFF
TGTGCCAGCAGCCTGAGCGCGAATGAGCAGTTCTTC
>few|.|TRBV7-8|TRBJ2-1
CASSLVGVEQFF
TGTGCCAGCAGCTTAGTTGGTGTTGAGCAGTTCTTC
>.|TRBD2|TRBV9|TRBJ2-1
CASSSTSGNFGDEQFF
TGTGCCAGCAGCTCGACTAGCGGGAACTTTGGGGATGAGCAGTTCTTC
>.|TRBD2|TRBV4-3|TRBJ2-7
CASSQGPGLAGGPYEQYF
TGCGCCAGCAGCCAAGGACCGGGACTAGCGGGAGGGCCCTACGAGCAGTACTTC
>few|.|TRBV29-1|TRBJ2-7
CSVEDARRSYEQYF
TGCAGCGTTGAAGATGCGAGACGGTCCTACGAGCAGTACTTC
>.|TRBD1|TRBV6-2/TRBV6-3|TRBJ2-7
CASSYGDRAYEQYF
TGTGCCAGCAGTTATGGGGACAGAGCCTACGAGCAGTACTTC
>.|TRBD1|TRBV6-5|TRBJ2-2
CASSSPDRDTNTGELFF
TGTGCCAGCAGTTCCCCGGACAGGGACACGAACACCGGGGAGCTGTTTTTT
>few|.|TRBV2|TRBJ2-7
CASREVLRSYEQYF
TGTGCCAGCAGGGAGGTCTTGCGTTCCTACGAGCAGTACTTC
>.|TRBD1|TRBV7-2|TRBJ2-1
CASSLSVGTVTTEQFF
TGTGCCAGCAGCTTATCCGTCGGGACAGTTACAACTGAGCAGTTCTTC
>.|TRBD1|TRBV10-3|TRBJ1-2
CATDREENYGYTF
TGTGCCACCGACAGGGAAGAGAACTATGGCTACACCTTC
>few|TRBD2|TRBV9|TRBJ2-2
CASSKGVLAGANTGELFF
TGTGCCAGCAGCAAAGGGGTATTGGCGGGAGCTAACACCGGGGAGCTGTTTTTT
>few|TRBD2|TRBV5-1|TRBJ2-7
CASSLVPEGLRGLANYEQYF
TGCGCCAGCAGCTTGGTACCAGAGGGACTCCGCGGACTAGCGAATTACGAGCAGTACTTC
>many|.|TRBV6-1|TRBJ2-1
CASRAFSYNEQFF
TGTGCCAGCAGGGCTTTCTCCTACAATGAGCAGTTCTTC
>.|.|TRBV7-9|TRBJ2-7
CASSPRTTGGGVEQYF
TGTGCCAGCAGCCCCCGAACGACCGGGGGTGGTGTCGAGCAGTACTTC
>.|.|TRBV7-9|TRBJ2-2
CASSEERDDTGELFF
TGTGCCAGCAGCGAGGAGAGGGATGACACCGGGGAGCTGTTTTTT
>many|TRBD2|TRBV6-5|TRBJ2-5
CASSYDGRETQYF
TGTGCCAGCAGTTACGACGGGAGGGAGACCCAGTACTTC
>few|.|TRBV5-1|TRBJ2-7
CASSLMGPAGVHEQYF
TGCGCCAGCAGCTTAATGGGACCCGCTGGTGTGCACGAGCAGTACTTC
>.|.|TRBV4-2|TRBJ2-3
CASSQEGSRGTDTQYF
TGTGCCAGCAGCCAAGAAGGGAGCCGAGGCACAGATACGCAGTATTTT
>.|TRBD2|TRBV4-3|TRBJ2-1
CASSQDRTSGPQSSYNEQFF
TGCGCCAGCAGCCAAGATAGGACTAGCGGCCCCCAAAGCTCCTACAATGAGCAGTTCTTC
>.|.|TRBV7-8|TRBJ2-5
CASSLVGYTETQYF
TGTGCCAGCAGCTTAGTCGGATATACGGAGACCCAGTACTTC
>many|TRBD2|TRBV11-2|TRBJ2-3
CASSWPSGLAGDFLADTQYF
TGTGCCAGCAGCTGGCCCTCGGGACTAGCGGGAGACTTCCTTGCAGATACGCAGTATTTT